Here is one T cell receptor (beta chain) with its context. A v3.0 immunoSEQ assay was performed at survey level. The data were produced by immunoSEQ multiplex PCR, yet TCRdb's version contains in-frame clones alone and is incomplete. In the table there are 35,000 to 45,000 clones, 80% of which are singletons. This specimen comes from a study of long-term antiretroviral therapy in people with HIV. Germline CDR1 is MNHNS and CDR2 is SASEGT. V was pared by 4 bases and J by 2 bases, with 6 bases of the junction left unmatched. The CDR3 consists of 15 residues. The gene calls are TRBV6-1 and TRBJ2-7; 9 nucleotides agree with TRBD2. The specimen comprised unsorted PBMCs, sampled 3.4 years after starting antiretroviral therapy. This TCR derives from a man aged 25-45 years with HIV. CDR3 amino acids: CASSVVAGAPYEQYF. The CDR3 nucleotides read TGTGCCAGCAGTGTGGTAGCGGGAGCCCCCTACGAGCAGTACTTC.